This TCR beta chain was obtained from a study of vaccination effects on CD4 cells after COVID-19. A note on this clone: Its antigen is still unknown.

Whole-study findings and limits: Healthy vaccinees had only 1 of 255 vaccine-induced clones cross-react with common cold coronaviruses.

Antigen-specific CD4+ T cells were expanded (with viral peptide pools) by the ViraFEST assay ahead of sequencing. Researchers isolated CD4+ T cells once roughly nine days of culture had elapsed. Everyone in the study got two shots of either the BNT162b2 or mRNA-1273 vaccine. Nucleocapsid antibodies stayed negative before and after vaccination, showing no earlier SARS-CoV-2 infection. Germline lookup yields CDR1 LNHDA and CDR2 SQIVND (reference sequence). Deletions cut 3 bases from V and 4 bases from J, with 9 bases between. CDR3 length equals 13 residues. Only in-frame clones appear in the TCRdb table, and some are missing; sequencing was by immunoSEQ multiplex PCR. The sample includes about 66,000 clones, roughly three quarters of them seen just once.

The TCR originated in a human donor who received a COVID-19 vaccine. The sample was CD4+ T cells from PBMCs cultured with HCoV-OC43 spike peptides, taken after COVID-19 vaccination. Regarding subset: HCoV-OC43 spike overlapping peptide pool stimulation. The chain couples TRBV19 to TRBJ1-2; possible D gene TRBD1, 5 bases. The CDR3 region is CASSIQGVYGYTF. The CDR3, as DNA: TGTGCCAGTAGTATCCAGGGAGTCTATGGCTACACCTTC.